This T cell receptor (beta chain) was sequenced for a study of T-cell memory formation after mild COVID-19. This clonotype turned up a few times. TCRdb processed the 5' RACE reads anew with MiXCR; each CDR3 protein has one entry. This table holds roughly 400,000 distinct CDR3 sequences, approximately 15% found once. Material for sequencing was PBMCs or a T cell subset sorted from them (not recorded which). The clonotype was recovered from a man aged 18 to 30 who had mild COVID-19 (a few samples of this study predate the infection). Cell type and time point are not known.

CDR3 in DNA: TGTGCCAGCAGATTGGAGAGCTCTGGAAACACCATATATTTT. Its protein is CASRLESSGNTIYF. This rearrangement joins TRBV7-9 to TRBJ1-3; D is uncertain. V lost 6 bases to trimming and J lost 0 bases, with 9 bases between them. Germline V gives CDR1 SEHNR, CDR2 FQNEAQ (reference sequence). This CDR3 comprises 14 residues. The whole variable domain, remainder taken from reference TRBV7-9 and TRBJ1-3, is DTGVSQNPRHKITKRGQNVTFRCDPISEHNRLYWYRQTLGQGPEFLTYFQNEAQLEKSRLLSDRFSAERPKGSFSTLEIQRTEQGDSAMYLCASRLESSGNTIYFGEGSWLTVV.